These T cell receptor beta chains were read from a single sample in a study of OX40 agonist ivuxolimab in advanced cancers. Clones were read by immunoSEQ multiplex PCR, and TCRdb kept only the in-frame ones, dropping some. The sample has under 85,000 clones, nearly 95% seen once. The sequencing used CD4+ or CD8+ T cells sorted from blood, collected in a trial of the OX40 agonist ivuxolimab. Receptor source: an adult with an advanced solid tumor such as melanoma, head and neck, liver or kidney cancer. The conserved cysteine and the conserved F or W are not part of the CDR3 here.

>TRBV7-2
ASSLLAGVAGANVLT
>TRBV29-1
SVEDDSGTTYEQY
>TRBV7-2
ASSPRRLSSYEQY
>TRBV6-1
ASLTGGDDEQY
>TRBV10-3
AISEWTGAHTEAF
>TRBV5-4
ASSFWGAGELF
>TRBV28
ASSRPRGLMAYEQY
>TRBV6-1
ASSARTGGYEQY
>TRBV7-3
ASSLAGASYNEQF
>TRBV4-3
ASSQDTTGLRGTAYEQY
>TRBV7-9
ASSLIGEQY
>TRBV9
ASSVAGEAYNEQF